This TCR beta chain was observed in a study of monozygotic twins with cystic fibrosis. The wider study: Library input was three micrograms of fragmented DNA, with 15 PCR cycles.

General observations from the study: No link emerged between shared CDR3 counts and age, concordance or severity. Median Simpson clonality of 0.0095 suggested naive T cells predominated. Co-twins had the most similar V usage for 13 of 16 pairs, J for 8.

V lost 4 bases and J lost 4; bases outside the gene matches: 21. The CDR3 length is 20 residues. Per the germline V gene, CDR1 is SGHNT and CDR2 is YYREEE (reference sequence). Profiling relied on immunoSEQ multiplex PCR, and the TCRdb table lists in-frame clones only, not all of them. The table records 15,000 to 20,000 clones, about 96% of them present only once. Turning to this clone: Its matching antigen is unknown.

The material sequenced was blood. The V gene is TRBV5-4, the J gene TRBJ2-5; 11 nucleotides match TRBD2. This clonotype originated in a girl aged 2 to 9 with cystic fibrosis. The CDR3 bases are TGTGCCAGCAGCCGGAGTGGGTCTAGCGGGGGGTCGTGGCTTGGAGAGACCCAGTACTTC. This gives the protein CASSRSGSSGGSWLGETQYF.